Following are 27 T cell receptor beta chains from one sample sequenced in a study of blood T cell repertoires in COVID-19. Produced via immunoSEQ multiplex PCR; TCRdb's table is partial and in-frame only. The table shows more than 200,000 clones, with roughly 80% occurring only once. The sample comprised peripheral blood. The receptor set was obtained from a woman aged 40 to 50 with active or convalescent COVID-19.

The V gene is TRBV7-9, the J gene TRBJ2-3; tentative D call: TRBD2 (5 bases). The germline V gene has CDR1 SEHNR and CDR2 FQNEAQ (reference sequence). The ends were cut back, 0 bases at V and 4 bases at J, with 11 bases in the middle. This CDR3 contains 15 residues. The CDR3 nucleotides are TGTGCCAGCAGCTTAGCGAGAGGGCGGGCAGATACGCAGTATTTT. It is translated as CASSLARGRADTQYF.

In DNA form, the CDR3 reads TGCACCAGCAGCCAGGAGGGACAGGGGGCTCTCGATTCACCCCTCCACTTT. It specifies CTSSQEGQGALDSPLHF. The chain is built from TRBV1 and TRBJ1-6; TRBD1, as called in the table, went unchecked against the DNA. TRBV1 is a pseudogene segment. The CDR3 is 17 amino acids.

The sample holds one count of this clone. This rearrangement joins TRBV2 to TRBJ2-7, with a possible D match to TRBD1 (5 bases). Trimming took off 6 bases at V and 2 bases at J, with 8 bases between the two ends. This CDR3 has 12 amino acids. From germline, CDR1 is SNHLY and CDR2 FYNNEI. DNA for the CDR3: TGTGCCAGCAGCGACAGTCCCTACGAGCAGTACTTC. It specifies CASSDSPYEQYF.

The CDR3 spells CASSQDKASGGGFTDTQYF. Written as DNA, the CDR3 is TGTGCCAGCAGCCAAGATAAGGCTAGCGGGGGAGGTTTTACAGATACGCAGTATTTT. This chain connects TRBV3-1 (or the pseudogene TRBV3-2) to TRBJ2-3, with 10 bases that match TRBD2. The CDR3 runs to 19 residues. Trimming took 0 bases from V and 3 from J; bases not matched to a gene: 12. Per the germline V gene, CDR1 is LGHDT and CDR2 is YNNKEL (reference sequence).

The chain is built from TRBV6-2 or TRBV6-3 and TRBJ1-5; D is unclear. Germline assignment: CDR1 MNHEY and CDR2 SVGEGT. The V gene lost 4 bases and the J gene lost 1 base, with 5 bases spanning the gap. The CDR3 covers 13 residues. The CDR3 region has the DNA TGTGCCAGCAGTTCGTCGAGCAATCAGCCCCAGCATTTT. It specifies CASSSSSNQPQHF.

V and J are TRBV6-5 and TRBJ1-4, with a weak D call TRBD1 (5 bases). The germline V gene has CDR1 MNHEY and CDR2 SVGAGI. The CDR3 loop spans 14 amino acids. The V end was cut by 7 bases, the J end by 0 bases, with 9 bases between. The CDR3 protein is CASKRGTTNEKLFF. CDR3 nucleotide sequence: TGTGCCAGCAAAAGGGGAACAACTAATGAAAAACTGTTTTTT.

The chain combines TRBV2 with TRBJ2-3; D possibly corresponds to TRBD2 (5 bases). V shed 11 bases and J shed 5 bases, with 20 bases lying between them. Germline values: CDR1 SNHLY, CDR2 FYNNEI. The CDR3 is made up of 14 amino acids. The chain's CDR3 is CASTELGLGDTQYF. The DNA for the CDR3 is TGTGCCTCCACGGAACTAGGCCTCGGAGATACGCAGTATTTT.

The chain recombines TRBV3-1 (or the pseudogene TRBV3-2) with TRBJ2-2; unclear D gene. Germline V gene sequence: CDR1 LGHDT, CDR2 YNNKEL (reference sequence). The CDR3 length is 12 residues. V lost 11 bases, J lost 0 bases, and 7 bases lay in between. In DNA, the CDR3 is TGTGCCGCCAGGACGAACACCGGGGAGCTGTTTTTT. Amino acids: CAARTNTGELFF.

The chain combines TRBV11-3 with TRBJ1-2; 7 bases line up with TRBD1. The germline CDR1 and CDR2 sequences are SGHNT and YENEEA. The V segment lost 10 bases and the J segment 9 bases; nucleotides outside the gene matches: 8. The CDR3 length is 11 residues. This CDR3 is CAKTEQGSYTF. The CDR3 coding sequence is TGTGCCAAGACCGAACAGGGGAGCTACACCTTC.

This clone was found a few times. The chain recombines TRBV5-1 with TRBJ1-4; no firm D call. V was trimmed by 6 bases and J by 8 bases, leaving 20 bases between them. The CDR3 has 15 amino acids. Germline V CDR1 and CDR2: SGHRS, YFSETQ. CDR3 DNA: TGCGCCAGCACCCAATCCAGCCAATCAGGAGAAAAACTGTTTTTT. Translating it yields CASTQSSQSGEKLFF.

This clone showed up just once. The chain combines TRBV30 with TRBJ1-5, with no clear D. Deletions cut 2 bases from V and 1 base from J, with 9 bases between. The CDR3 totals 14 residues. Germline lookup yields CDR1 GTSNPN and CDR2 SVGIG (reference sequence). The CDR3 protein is CAWSSPASNQPQHF. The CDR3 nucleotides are TGTGCCTGGAGTTCCCCAGCGAGCAATCAGCCCCAGCATTTT.

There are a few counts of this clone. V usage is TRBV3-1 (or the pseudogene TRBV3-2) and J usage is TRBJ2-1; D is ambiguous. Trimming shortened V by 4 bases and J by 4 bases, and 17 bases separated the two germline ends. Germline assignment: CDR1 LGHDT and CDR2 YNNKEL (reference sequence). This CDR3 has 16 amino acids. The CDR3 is CASSPRDFRRYNEQFF. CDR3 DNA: TGTGCCAGCAGCCCCCGTGACTTCCGTAGGTACAATGAGCAGTTCTTC.

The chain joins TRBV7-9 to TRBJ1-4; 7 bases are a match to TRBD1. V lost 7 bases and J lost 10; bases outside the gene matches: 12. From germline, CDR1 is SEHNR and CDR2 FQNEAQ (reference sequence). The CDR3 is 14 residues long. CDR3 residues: CASTTTGTEGKLFF. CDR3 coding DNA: TGTGCCAGCACCACAACCGGGACAGAAGGAAAACTGTTTTTT.

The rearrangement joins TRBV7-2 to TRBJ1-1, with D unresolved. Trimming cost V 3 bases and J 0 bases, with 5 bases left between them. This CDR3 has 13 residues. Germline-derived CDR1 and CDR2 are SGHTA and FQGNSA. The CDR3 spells CASSFQMNTEAFF. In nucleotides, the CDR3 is TGTGCCAGCAGCTTCCAAATGAACACTGAAGCTTTCTTT.

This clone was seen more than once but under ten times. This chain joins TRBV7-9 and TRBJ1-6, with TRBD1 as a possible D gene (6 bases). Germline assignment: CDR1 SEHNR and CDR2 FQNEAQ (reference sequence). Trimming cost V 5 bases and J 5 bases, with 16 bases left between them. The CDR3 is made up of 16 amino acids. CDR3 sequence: CASSPWRGLDNSPLHF. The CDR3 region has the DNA TGTGCCAGCAGCCCCTGGCGGGGGCTTGATAATTCACCCCTCCACTTT.

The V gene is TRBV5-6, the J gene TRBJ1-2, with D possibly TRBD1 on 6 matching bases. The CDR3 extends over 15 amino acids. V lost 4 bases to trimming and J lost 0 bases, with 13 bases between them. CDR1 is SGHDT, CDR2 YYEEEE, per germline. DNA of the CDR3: TGTGCCAGCAGCGGGAGGGGGGCCGCTAACTATGGCTACACCTTC. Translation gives CASSGRGAANYGYTF.

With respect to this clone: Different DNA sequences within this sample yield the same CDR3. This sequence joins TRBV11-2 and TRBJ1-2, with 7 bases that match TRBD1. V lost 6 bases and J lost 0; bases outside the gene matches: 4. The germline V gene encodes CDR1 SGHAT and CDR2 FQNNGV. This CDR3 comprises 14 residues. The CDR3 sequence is CASSPTGANYGYTF. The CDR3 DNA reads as TGTGCCAGCAGTCCAACAGGGGCTAACTATGGCTACACCTTC. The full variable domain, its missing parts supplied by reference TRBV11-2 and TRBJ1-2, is EAGVAQSPRYKIIEKRQSVAFWCNPISGHATLYWYQQILGQGPKLLIQFQNNGVVDDSQLPKDRFSAERLKGVDSTLKIQPAKLEDSAVYLCASSPTGANYGYTFGSGTRLTVV.

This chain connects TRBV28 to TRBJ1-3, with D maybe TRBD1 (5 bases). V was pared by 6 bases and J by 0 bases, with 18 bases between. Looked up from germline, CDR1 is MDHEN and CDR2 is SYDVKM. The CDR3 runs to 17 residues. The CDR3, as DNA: TGTGCCAGCAGGCCCCCCCCAGGGCGCGGCTCTGGAAACACCATATATTTT. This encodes CASRPPPGRGSGNTIYF.

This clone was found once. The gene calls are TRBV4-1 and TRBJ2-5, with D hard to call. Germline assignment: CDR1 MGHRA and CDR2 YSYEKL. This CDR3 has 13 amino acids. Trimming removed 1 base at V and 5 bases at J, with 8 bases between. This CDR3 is CASSQGLLETQYF. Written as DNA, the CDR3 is TGCGCCAGCAGCCAAGGGCTGTTGGAGACCCAGTACTTC.

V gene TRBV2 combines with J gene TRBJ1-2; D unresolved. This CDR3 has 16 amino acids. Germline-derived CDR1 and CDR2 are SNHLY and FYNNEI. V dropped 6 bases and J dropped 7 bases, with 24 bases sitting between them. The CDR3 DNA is TGTGCCAGCAGATCTCTCGAGATAGGGAGCCCCCTTGGCTACACCTTC. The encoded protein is CASRSLEIGSPLGYTF. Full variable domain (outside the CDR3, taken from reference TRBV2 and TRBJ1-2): EPEVTQTPSHQVTQMGQEVILRCVPISNHLYFYWYRQILGQKVEFLVSFYNNEISEKSEIFDDQFSVERPDGSNFTLKIRSTKLEDSAMYFCASRSLEIGSPLGYTFGSGTRLTVV.

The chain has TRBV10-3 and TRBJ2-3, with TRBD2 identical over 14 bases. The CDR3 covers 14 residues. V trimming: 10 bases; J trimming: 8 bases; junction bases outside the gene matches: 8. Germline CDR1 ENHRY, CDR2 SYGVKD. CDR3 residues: CATGLAGGLGTQYF. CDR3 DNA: TGTGCCACAGGACTAGCGGGAGGTTTGGGTACGCAGTATTTT.

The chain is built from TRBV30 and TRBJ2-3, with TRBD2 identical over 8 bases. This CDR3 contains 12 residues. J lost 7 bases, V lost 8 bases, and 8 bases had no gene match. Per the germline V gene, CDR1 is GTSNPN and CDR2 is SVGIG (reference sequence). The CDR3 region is CASSGTRNTQYF. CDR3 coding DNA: TGTGCCAGTAGCGGGACCAGAAATACGCAGTATTTT. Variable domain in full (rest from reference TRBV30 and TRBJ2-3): SQTIHQWPATLVQPVGSPLSLECTVEGTSNPNLYWYRQAAGRGLQLLFYSVGIGQISSEVPQNLSASRPQDRQFILSSKKLLLSDSGFYLCASSGTRNTQYFGPGTRLTVL.

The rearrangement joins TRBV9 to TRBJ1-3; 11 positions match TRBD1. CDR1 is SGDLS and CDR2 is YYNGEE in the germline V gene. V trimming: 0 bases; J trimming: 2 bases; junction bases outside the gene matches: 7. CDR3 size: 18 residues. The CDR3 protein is CASSVGDLGQGAGNTIYF. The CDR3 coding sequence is TGTGCCAGCAGCGTAGGAGATTTGGGACAGGGGGCTGGAAACACCATATATTTT.

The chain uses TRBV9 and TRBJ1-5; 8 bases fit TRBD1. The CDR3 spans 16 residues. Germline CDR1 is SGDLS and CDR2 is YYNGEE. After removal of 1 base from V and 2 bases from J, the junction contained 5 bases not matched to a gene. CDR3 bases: TGTGCCAGCAGCGTATCAGGGGGCCTGGGCAATCAGCCCCAGCATTTT. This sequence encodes CASSVSGGLGNQPQHF.

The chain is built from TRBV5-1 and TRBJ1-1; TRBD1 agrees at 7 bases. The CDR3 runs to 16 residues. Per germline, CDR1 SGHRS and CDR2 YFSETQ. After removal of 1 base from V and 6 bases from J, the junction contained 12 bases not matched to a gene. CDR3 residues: CASSLSSGQEVAEAFF. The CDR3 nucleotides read TGCGCCAGCAGCTTGAGTTCTGGACAGGAGGTGGCTGAAGCTTTCTTT.

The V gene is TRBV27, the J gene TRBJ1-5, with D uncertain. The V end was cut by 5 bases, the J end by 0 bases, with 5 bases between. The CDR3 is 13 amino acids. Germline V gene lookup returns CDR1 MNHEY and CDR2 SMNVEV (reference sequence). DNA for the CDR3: TGTGCCAGCAGTCACAATAGCAATCAGCCCCAGCATTTT. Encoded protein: CASSHNSNQPQHF.

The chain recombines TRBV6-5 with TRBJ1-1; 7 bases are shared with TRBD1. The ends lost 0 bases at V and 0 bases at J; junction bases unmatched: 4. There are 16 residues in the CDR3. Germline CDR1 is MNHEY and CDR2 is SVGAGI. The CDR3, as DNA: TGTGCCAGCAGTTACTCCGCACAGGGGTTGAACACTGAAGCTTTCTTT. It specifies CASSYSAQGLNTEAFF.